The sequence of this T cell receptor (beta chain) was determined in a study of identical twins. This clonotype was seen a few times. Its antigen is undetermined. CDR1 and CDR2 from the germline V gene are LGHNA and YNFKEQ. This CDR3 spans 14 amino acids. Losses at the gene ends were 5 bases for V and 3 bases for J; bases not matched to a gene: 6. TCRdb reprocessed the 5' RACE reads with MiXCR, giving one entry per CDR3 protein. The sample yields 1,800,000 or so distinct CDR3 sequences, under 35% seen once. General observations from the study: Insertions were fewer in abundant cord blood beta clonotypes, whereas memory repertoires showed none of this pattern.

The sample comprised cord blood. The J gene is TRBJ2-5, the V gene TRBV4-2; the match to TRBD1 covers 7 bases. The sequence derives from a newborn girl in good health. The CDR3 protein is CASSKADREETQYF. The CDR3 bases are TGTGCCAGCAGCAAAGCTGACAGGGAAGAGACCCAGTACTTC.